This TCR beta chain was profiled in a study of tumor and adjacent non-tumor tissue in lung cancer. Overall study: Patients comprised about a dozen adenocarcinoma, a couple of squamous cell carcinoma and 1 small cell lung cancer.

This clonotype was observed a few times. Its target is not known. This is likely a read error, given that the CDR3 carries no conserved phenylalanine or tryptophan at its end. The DNA is omitted, as the CDR3 cannot be located on it reliably, and the CDR3 follows TCRdb's listing. The CDR3 is made up of 12 amino acids, end residues included. No cell sorting was done before RNA was extracted from the tissue. More than 3 cm separated this lung sample from the edge of the tumor. Study-wide results and caveats: In normal lung, the top 100 clones were significantly more dominant than in tumor.

TCRbeta libraries were built with three rounds of nested PCR, modified from ARM-PCR. TCRdb re-called the multiplex PCR reads with MiXCR, one entry per CDR3 protein. The table includes 100,000 or so distinct CDR3 sequences, less than 75% detected once. The rearrangement joins TRBV21-1 to TRBJ2-7. TRBV21-1 is recorded as a pseudogene. The receptor was isolated from a man aged 30 to 39 with non-small cell lung cancer. Sequencing was done on a sample of distant non-tumor lung tissue. The CDR3 is CASSKGAYEQYL.